Each of the 18 T cell receptor beta chains below was sequenced from the same sample in a study of CD8 T cells in Susac syndrome. About 0.5 to 1 ug RNA was reverse transcribed with random hexamers. TCRdb re-derived calls from the immunoSEQ multiplex PCR reads in MiXCR, one entry per CDR3 protein. Of hundreds of thousands of distinct CDR3 sequences in the sample, roughly 92% are singletons; the top ten hold approximately 0.13%. Sequencing was carried out using CD8+ T cells from PBMCs. Receptor source: a human donor with multiple sclerosis.

The V call is TRBV6-2 or TRBV6-3, the J call TRBJ1-1; D remains unclear. Germline values: CDR1 MNHEY, CDR2 SVGEGT. The CDR3 spans 15 residues. V dropped 0 bases and J dropped 3 bases, with 11 bases sitting between them. Here the CDR3 reads CASSYSPESYTEAFF. The CDR3 region has the DNA TGTGCCAGCAGTTACTCCCCGGAGAGCTACACTGAAGCTTTCTTT.

J is TRBJ2-6 and V is TRBV11-2, with TRBD1 identical over 10 bases. Germline V CDR1 and CDR2: SGHAT, FQNNGV. The length of the CDR3 is 20 residues. The ends lost 1 base at V and 0 bases at J; junction bases unmatched: 9. CDR3 coding DNA: TGTGCCAGCAGCTTAGTGTCATGGGACAGGGGAGGCTCTGGGGCCAACGTCCTGACTTTC. This gives the protein CASSLVSWDRGGSGANVLTF.

The rearrangement joins TRBV6-2 or TRBV6-3 to TRBJ2-4, with TRBD2 identical over 14 bases. The CDR3 has 19 residues. V lost 2 bases to trimming and J lost 3 bases; unmatched junction nucleotides: 9. Germline CDR1 reads MNHEY; CDR2 reads SVGEGT. CDR3 DNA sequence: TGTGCCAGCAGTTACGTGGGACTAGCGGGAGAGATGGGCAAAAACATTCAGTACTTC. As protein: CASSYVGLAGEMGKNIQYF.

The chain carries TRBV7-8 and TRBJ1-1; unclear D gene. The germline V and J ends were trimmed by 1 base and 1 base, with 7 bases remaining between them. CDR3 length: 14 amino acids. Germline V lookup: CDR1 SGHVS, CDR2 FQNEAQ. CDR3 sequence reads: CASSLEDKNTEAFF. The CDR3 DNA is TGTGCCAGCAGCTTAGAAGACAAGAACACTGAAGCTTTCTTT.

The chain carries TRBV11-1 and TRBJ2-5, with a tentative D call TRBD1 (5 bases). The germline V gene has CDR1 SGHAT and CDR2 FQDESV (reference sequence). The CDR3 extends over 15 amino acids. The germline V and J ends were trimmed by 4 bases and 1 base, with 13 bases remaining between them. CDR3 amino acids: CASSSYRSSQETQYF. The CDR3 nucleotides read TGTGCCAGCAGCTCTTACAGGTCGTCCCAAGAGACCCAGTACTTC.

The V gene is TRBV19, the J gene TRBJ1-1; D is perhaps TRBD1 (6 bases). CDR3 size: 16 residues. V was cut by 3 bases and J by 5 bases, with 19 bases left in between. Looked up from germline, CDR1 is LNHDA and CDR2 is SQIVND (reference sequence). The DNA of the CDR3 is TGTGCCAGTAGTATTTTCGGCGGGGGCTCGGCGACTGAAGCTTTCTTT. This encodes CASSIFGGGSATEAFF.

The chain links TRBV27 to TRBJ2-5; TRBD1 matches at 9 bases. Germline V gives CDR1 MNHEY, CDR2 SMNVEV (reference sequence). The CDR3 is 14 residues long. V shed 3 bases, J shed 6 bases, and the junction held 5 bases outside the gene matches. CDR3 DNA sequence: TGTGCCAGCAGTTTGACAGGGGGTGGGAAGACCCAGTACTTC. Amino acid sequence: CASSLTGGGKTQYF.

The chain carries TRBV7-9 and TRBJ1-5; TRBD1 is a possible D gene (5 bases). This CDR3 contains 12 residues. The germline V gene encodes CDR1 SEHNR and CDR2 FQNEAQ (reference sequence). Trimming shortened V by 8 bases and J by 2 bases, and 7 bases separated the two germline ends. This CDR3 reads CASQTGNQPQHF. As DNA, the CDR3 is TGTGCCAGCCAGACAGGCAATCAGCCCCAGCATTTT. Complete variable domain (other parts from reference TRBV7-9 and TRBJ1-5): DTGVSQNPRHKITKRGQNVTFRCDPISEHNRLYWYRQTLGQGPEFLTYFQNEAQLEKSRLLSDRFSAERPKGSFSTLEIQRTEQGDSAMYLCASQTGNQPQHFGDGTRLSIL.

This chain connects TRBV4-2 to TRBJ2-3, with D perhaps given as TRBD1 or TRBD2 (5 bases each). The V end lost 3 bases, the J end lost 0 bases, and 13 bases lay between the germline ends. The CDR3 runs to 16 residues. CDR1 LGHNA and CDR2 YNFKEQ come from the germline V gene. This CDR3 is CASSHPRDGSTDTQYF. The DNA for the CDR3 is TGTGCCAGCAGCCACCCCCGGGACGGGAGCACAGATACGCAGTATTTT.

This rearrangement joins TRBV2 to TRBJ2-1, with D possibly called TRBD1 or TRBD2 (5 bases each). V dropped 6 bases and J dropped 4 bases, with 16 bases sitting between them. CDR1 is SNHLY, CDR2 FYNNEI, per germline. The CDR3 runs 15 residues. CDR3 sequence reads: CASRPPGTPYNEQFF. The CDR3 DNA reads as TGTGCCAGCAGACCCCCCGGGACCCCTTACAATGAGCAGTTCTTC.

This clonotype appeared a few times. This chain joins TRBV19 and TRBJ1-5; 10 positions match TRBD1. With 3 bases clipped from V and 4 bases from J, the junction kept 6 bases outside the gene matches. The length of the CDR3 is 16 residues. Germline-derived CDR1 and CDR2 are LNHDA and SQIVND (reference sequence). The CDR3 DNA sequence: TGTGCCAGTAGTATCGACAGGGGGCATGGTAATCAGCCCCAGCATTTT. It encodes CASSIDRGHGNQPQHF.

This clonotype is a singleton in its sample. V usage is TRBV7-9 and J usage is TRBJ1-4, with TRBD1 identical over 7 bases. CDR3 length: 17 residues. The V segment lost 1 base and the J segment 5 bases; nucleotides outside the gene matches: 10. The germline gives CDR1 SEHNR, CDR2 FQNEAQ (reference sequence). The CDR3 sequence: CASSLVNRGPYNEKLFF. CDR3 DNA sequence: TGTGCCAGCAGCTTAGTGAACAGGGGCCCCTACAATGAAAAACTGTTTTTT.

The chain carries TRBV10-3 and TRBJ2-3; 14 bases are a match to TRBD2. From germline, CDR1 is ENHRY and CDR2 SYGVKD. The junction had 8 bases not matched to a gene; V was cut back by 0 bases and J by 9 bases. The CDR3 sequence is 17 residues long. CDR3 loop: CAISESFGTSGSVTQYF. Here the CDR3 DNA reads TGTGCCATCAGTGAGTCGTTCGGGACTAGCGGGAGTGTAACGCAGTATTTT.

The chain has TRBV24-1 and TRBJ1-5; D is ambiguous. This CDR3 region has 14 residues. Trimming stripped 5 bases from V and 0 bases from J, with 7 bases between. Germline V gene lookup returns CDR1 KGHDR and CDR2 SFDVKD. CDR3 region: CATSGGNSNQPQHF. CDR3 bases: TGTGCCACCAGTGGAGGGAATAGCAATCAGCCCCAGCATTTT.

V gene TRBV6-5 combines with J gene TRBJ1-2, with TRBD1 matching over 9 bases. The V gene's germline CDR1 is MNHEY and CDR2 SVGAGI. Trimming at V came to 0 bases and at J to 3 bases, leaving 8 bases not matched to a gene. This CDR3 is built from 17 residues. The CDR3, as DNA: TGTGCCAGCAGTTACTCTGGCGGGACAGGGAGCTACTATGGCTACACCTTC. This encodes CASSYSGGTGSYYGYTF.

The chain has TRBV6-1 and TRBJ2-3, with D perhaps TRBD2 (5 bases). Per the germline V gene, CDR1 is MNHNS and CDR2 is SASEGT. The CDR3 extends over 15 amino acids. Trimming removed 2 bases at V and 0 bases at J, with 9 bases between. In DNA, the CDR3 is TGTGCCAGCAGTGAATCTTGGACTAGCACAGATACGCAGTATTTT. Translated: CASSESWTSTDTQYF.

CDR3 DNA sequence: TGTGCCAGTTCCGGGACAGGGAATACCGGGGAGCTGTTTTTT. Protein sequence: CASSGTGNTGELFF. The chain links TRBV25-1 to TRBJ2-2, with 9 bases identical to TRBD1. V was clipped by 9 bases and J by 5 bases; unmatched bases: 7. The CDR3 contains 14 residues. The germline V gene has CDR1 MGHDK and CDR2 SYGVNS.

The chain is built from TRBV19 and TRBJ1-1; no clear D. The CDR3 contains 15 residues. Trimming removed 7 bases at V and 1 base at J, with 16 bases between. The germline V gene has CDR1 LNHDA and CDR2 SQIVND (reference sequence). As DNA, the CDR3 is TGTGCCAGTATCCTTCACTCAAATGAGAACACTGAAGCTTTCTTT. As protein: CASILHSNENTEAFF.